This T cell receptor beta chain appears in the sequencing data of a study of beta chain features in type 1 diabetes. At the level of the study: All of the samples together had some 99 million sorted cells examined.

The study reverse transcribed the entire isolated RNA, so it sequenced expressed TCRB transcripts. Regulatory, naive and central memory T cell samples averaged around 3.5 million reads. The data were produced by immunoSEQ multiplex PCR, yet TCRdb's version contains in-frame clones alone and is incomplete. The sample contains about 250,000 clones, approximately 14% of which appear only once. The germline V gene encodes CDR1 LGHNA and CDR2 YSLEER. The V end was cut by 0 bases, the J end by 1 base, with 14 bases between. This CDR3 is built from 17 residues. The V gene is TRBV4-3, the J gene TRBJ2-3; D may be TRBD2 (8 bases). Sequenced sample: naive CD4+ T cells from blood. The clonotype was recovered from a woman in her 40s in good health. The CDR3 spells CASSQDRGRGGTDTQYF. Here the CDR3 DNA reads TGCGCCAGCAGCCAAGATAGGGGGCGGGGGGGCACAGATACGCAGTATTTT.